The 28 T cell receptor beta chains below were found in one sample sequenced in a study of PD-L1 blockade in urothelial cancer. Sequenced by immunoSEQ multiplex PCR; TCRdb stores in-frame clones only, minus some. The table shows around 32,000 clones, with about nine tenths occurring only once. The sequencing here drew on PBMCs, taken around atezolizumab (anti-PD-L1) treatment. The receptor source for this set is a middle-aged man with urothelial cancer.

V usage is TRBV2 and J usage is TRBJ1-5, with a possible D match to TRBD1 (6 bases). The V gene's germline CDR1 is SNHLY and CDR2 FYNNEI. V was clipped by 7 bases and J by 5 bases, with 18 bases between them. This CDR3 has 15 residues. CDR3 DNA sequence: TGTGCCAGCACCTCTCGAGGGGGTGGGGATCAGCCCCAGCATTTT. Amino acids: CASTSRGGGDQPQHF.

CDR3 in amino acids: CASSLSQTSGRVQYF. CDR3 coding DNA: TGTGCCAGCAGTTTATCCCAGACTAGCGGGAGGGTGCAGTATTTT. V is TRBV27 and J is TRBJ2-3; 14 positions match TRBD2. V was pared by 0 bases and J by 11 bases, with 4 bases of the junction left unmatched. Germline CDR1 and CDR2: MNHEY and SMNVEV (reference sequence). CDR3 length: 15 residues.

The CDR3 sequence is CASREGSSYNSPLHF. The CDR3 DNA is TGCGCCAGCAGGGAGGGGAGCTCCTATAATTCACCCCTCCACTTT. This chain joins TRBV5-1 and TRBJ1-6; maybe TRBD1 (5 bases). There are 15 residues in the CDR3. The germline gives CDR1 SGHRS, CDR2 YFSETQ. Between the trimmed V and J ends, which lost 5 bases and 0 bases, there was a span of 9 bases.

The chain joins TRBV27 to TRBJ2-7; 11 nucleotides line up with TRBD2. From germline, CDR1 is MNHEY and CDR2 SMNVEV (reference sequence). V trimming: 5 bases; J trimming: 6 bases; junction bases outside the gene matches: 9. The CDR3 spans 15 residues. Here the CDR3 reads CASSTRWLAGGEQYF. In DNA, the CDR3 is TGTGCCAGCAGTACGAGATGGCTAGCGGGAGGCGAGCAGTACTTC.

The rearrangement joins TRBV5-1 to TRBJ1-6; 7 bases are shared with TRBD1. Germline CDR1 is SGHRS and CDR2 is YFSETQ. The CDR3 is made up of 14 amino acids. V trimming: 4 bases; J trimming: 9 bases; junction bases outside the gene matches: 7. The CDR3 spells CASSPTGAISPLHF. The CDR3 region has the DNA TGCGCCAGCAGCCCTACAGGGGCAATTTCACCCCTCCACTTT.

The genes are TRBV7-2 and TRBJ1-3; TRBD1 matches 7 bases. This CDR3 has 16 amino acids. Germline CDR1 and CDR2: SGHTA and FQGNSA. V lost 7 bases to trimming and J lost 2 bases; unmatched junction nucleotides: 11. The CDR3 loop is CASTLRGAVAGNTIYF. The CDR3 DNA reads as TGTGCCAGCACCCTCAGGGGGGCAGTCGCTGGAAACACCATATATTTT.

This clone was observed once. The CDR3 reads CATSREVTGTGLYEQYF. In DNA form, the CDR3 reads TGTGCCACCAGCAGAGAGGTAACCGGGACAGGACTCTACGAGCAGTACTTC. The J gene is TRBJ2-7, the V gene TRBV15, with 8 positions matching TRBD1. Germline lookup yields CDR1 LNHNV and CDR2 YYDKDF (reference sequence). J gave up 3 bases and V 0 bases, and 10 bases lay outside the gene matches. The CDR3 contains 17 residues.

The chain carries TRBV4-1 and TRBJ2-6; D is undetermined. Germline V gene lookup returns CDR1 MGHRA and CDR2 YSYEKL. This CDR3 contains 18 residues. V was cut by 1 base and J by 4 bases, with 17 bases left in between. This chain's CDR3 is CASSQVDMGILGANVLTF. CDR3 nucleotide sequence: TGCGCCAGCAGCCAAGTAGACATGGGCATACTGGGGGCCAACGTCCTGACTTTC.

The chain employs TRBV30 and TRBJ2-2; D not resolved. Germline values: CDR1 GTSNPN, CDR2 SVGIG (reference sequence). The V end was cut by 4 bases, the J end by 6 bases, with 12 bases between. This CDR3 contains 13 residues. Written as DNA, the CDR3 is TGTGCCTGGAACTCCATGGGCTCCGGGGAGCTGTTTTTT. It specifies CAWNSMGSGELFF.

Within the sample, this clone is medium-sized (0.01 to 0.1%). The chain joins TRBV11-1 to TRBJ2-3; 11 nucleotides agree with TRBD2. Germline V CDR1 and CDR2: SGHAT, FQDESV (reference sequence). CDR3 size: 17 residues. V was clipped by 1 base and J by 3 bases; unmatched bases: 6. For the CDR3, the DNA is TGTGCCAGCAGCTTAGGGGCCTCTAGCGGGGGGACAGATACGCAGTATTTT. Translating gives CASSLGASSGGTDTQYF.

V is TRBV25-1 and J is TRBJ2-4, with 8 bases lining up with TRBD1. With V trimmed by 8 bases and J by 6 bases, 12 bases remained unmatched. This CDR3 region has 15 residues. Germline CDR1 and CDR2: MGHDK and SYGVNS. CDR3: CASPGQGNSINIQYF. CDR3 nucleotides: TGTGCCAGCCCCGGACAGGGCAATTCCATAAACATTCAGTACTTC.

The chain uses TRBV4-1 and TRBJ2-5, with a tentative D call TRBD2 (6 bases). Trimming pared 0 bases from V and 5 bases from J, leaving 16 bases between. This CDR3 comprises 16 residues. Germline loops: CDR1 MGHRA, CDR2 YSYEKL. The CDR3: CASSQEASLSGETQYF. The DNA of the CDR3 is TGCGCCAGCAGCCAAGAAGCTAGCCTGAGCGGGGAGACCCAGTACTTC.

This clone occurred a few times. The genes are TRBV7-9 and TRBJ1-2; D may be TRBD1 (6 bases). CDR1 is SEHNR, CDR2 FQNEAQ, per germline (reference sequence). Trimming pared 1 base from V and 0 bases from J, leaving 9 bases between. The CDR3 has 15 amino acids. In nucleotides, the CDR3 is TGTGCCAGCAGCTTAGGGACAGTGCCTAACTATGGCTACACCTTC. Its translation is CASSLGTVPNYGYTF.

V and J are TRBV19 and TRBJ2-1; 12 bases match TRBD2. CDR1 and CDR2 from the germline V gene are LNHDA and SQIVND (reference sequence). CDR3 length: 17 residues. With 5 bases clipped from V and 6 bases from J, the junction kept 11 bases outside the gene matches. The CDR3 bases are TGTGCCAGTAGTGGGAGTTTGACTAGCGGGAGTTCCAATGAGCAGTTCTTC. It encodes CASSGSLTSGSSNEQFF.

The genes are TRBV10-3 and TRBJ2-3; 8 bases agree with TRBD2. This CDR3 is built from 15 residues. The V segment lost 0 bases and the J segment 5 bases; nucleotides outside the gene matches: 4. Germline values: CDR1 ENHRY, CDR2 SYGVKD. The CDR3 sequence: CAISESPGGRDTQYF. The CDR3 region has the DNA TGTGCCATCAGTGAGTCTCCGGGGGGGCGAGATACGCAGTATTTT.

The chain has TRBV19 and TRBJ1-5; 9 bases map to TRBD1. The CDR3 contains 13 residues. The V gene's germline CDR1 is LNHDA and CDR2 SQIVND (reference sequence). The trim removed 1 base at V and 12 bases at J, leaving 4 bases unmatched. The CDR3 coding sequence is TGTGCCAGTAGTATAGTTGGGACAGGGAACCAGCATTTT. This encodes CASSIVGTGNQHF.

V usage is TRBV30 and J usage is TRBJ1-3, with 9 bases aligning to TRBD1. The germline CDR1 and CDR2 sequences are GTSNPN and SVGIG (reference sequence). The CDR3 has 14 residues. V trimming: 2 bases; J trimming: 2 bases; junction bases outside the gene matches: 1. CDR3 nucleotide sequence: TGTGCCTGGAGTTGGGACAGGGCTGGAAACACCATATATTTT. Residues: CAWSWDRAGNTIYF.

The chain has TRBV9 and TRBJ1-6; 9 bases are a match to TRBD1. Germline V gene lookup returns CDR1 SGDLS and CDR2 YYNGEE. There are 15 residues in the CDR3. The V segment lost 3 bases and the J segment 7 bases; nucleotides outside the gene matches: 5. The CDR3 protein is CASSGGTGRNSPLHF. Here the CDR3 DNA reads TGTGCCAGCAGCGGGGGGACAGGGCGGAATTCACCCCTCCACTTT.

V is TRBV7-9 and J is TRBJ2-1, with D maybe TRBD2 (5 bases). V was shortened by 1 base and J by 4 bases, with 11 bases between the two germline ends. From germline, CDR1 is SEHNR and CDR2 FQNEAQ (reference sequence). The CDR3 is made up of 15 amino acids. The CDR3 DNA sequence: TGTGCCAGCAGCTTAGATTTGACTACTTACAATGAGCAGTTCTTC. The encoded protein is CASSLDLTTYNEQFF.

The chain carries TRBV10-3 and TRBJ2-5; 9 bases align to TRBD1. The V gene end was trimmed by 6 bases and the J gene end by 5 bases; junction bases not matched to a gene: 10. Germline CDR1 reads ENHRY; CDR2 reads SYGVKD. This CDR3 comprises 15 residues. CDR3 in amino acids: CAISPGQGGWETQYF. The CDR3 DNA reads as TGTGCCATCAGCCCGGGACAGGGAGGGTGGGAGACCCAGTACTTC.

A few counts support this clone. The chain joins TRBV9 to TRBJ2-3, with TRBD2 matching over 9 bases. Trimming cost V 4 bases and J 0 bases; bases outside gene matches: 9. The CDR3 runs 17 residues. CDR1 SGDLS and CDR2 YYNGEE come from the germline V gene. The CDR3 sequence is CASSPRGRATSTDTQYF. DNA of the CDR3: TGTGCCAGCAGCCCTCGCGGGAGGGCCACGAGCACAGATACGCAGTATTTT.

The chain couples TRBV6-5 to TRBJ1-2; D unclear. Germline CDR1 is MNHEY and CDR2 is SVGAGI. The CDR3 loop spans 11 amino acids. The germline V and J ends were trimmed by 4 bases and 8 bases, with 8 bases remaining between them. The CDR3 loop reads CASSSPGGYTF. The CDR3 nucleotides are TGTGCCAGCAGTTCACCGGGGGGCTACACCTTC.

Notes on this clone: The junction departs from germline at one end; a sequencing error may be responsible. This chain connects TRBV2 to TRBJ2-2; D might be TRBD2 (5 bases). The germline V gene has CDR1 SNHLY and CDR2 FYNNEI. The CDR3 runs 10 residues. The CDR3 DNA reads TGTGCCAGCAGAGAACGGGAACTGTTTTTT. Its protein is CASRERELFF.

This chain joins TRBV27 and TRBJ2-7, with TRBD1 identical over 7 bases. Germline-derived CDR1 and CDR2 are MNHEY and SMNVEV (reference sequence). This CDR3 region has 13 residues. Trimming took 5 bases from V and 2 from J; bases not matched to a gene: 3. The CDR3 loop is CASSNRGTYEQYF. CDR3 coding DNA: TGTGCCAGCAGTAACAGGGGTACCTACGAGCAGTACTTC.

The V call is TRBV5-6, the J call TRBJ2-7, with 9 nucleotides matching TRBD1. Germline lookup yields CDR1 SGHDT and CDR2 YYEEEE. V lost 4 bases and J lost 3; bases outside the gene matches: 8. CDR3 length: 15 residues. CDR3 loop: CASSLQGQGGYEQYF. The CDR3, as DNA: TGTGCCAGCAGCCTTCAGGGACAGGGCGGCTACGAGCAGTACTTC.

The V and J genes are TRBV5-6 and TRBJ2-5, with 9 nucleotides matching TRBD1. Trimming took 4 bases from V and 5 from J; bases not matched to a gene: 9. Germline assignment: CDR1 SGHDT and CDR2 YYEEEE. This CDR3 has 15 residues. The CDR3 sequence is CASSPGQGRGETQYF. CDR3 nucleotides: TGTGCCAGCAGCCCCGGACAGGGGAGGGGGGAGACCCAGTACTTC.

This rearrangement joins TRBV10-1 to TRBJ2-2; D remains ambiguous. Germline values: CDR1 WNHNN, CDR2 SYGVQD (reference sequence). The CDR3 is 12 residues long. The ends were cut back, 5 bases at V and 3 bases at J, with 4 bases in the middle. The CDR3 sequence is CASSRDTGELFF. The CDR3, as DNA: TGCGCCAGCAGTCGGGACACCGGGGAGCTGTTTTTT.

The rearrangement joins TRBV7-9 to TRBJ1-3; tentatively, D is TRBD1 (6 bases). In germline, CDR1 is SEHNR, CDR2 FQNEAQ (reference sequence). V was shortened by 5 bases and J by 0 bases, with 11 bases between the two germline ends. This CDR3 contains 15 residues. The CDR3 sequence is CASSPGHPSGNTIYF. Here the CDR3 DNA reads TGTGCCAGCAGCCCGGGACATCCCTCTGGAAACACCATATATTTT.